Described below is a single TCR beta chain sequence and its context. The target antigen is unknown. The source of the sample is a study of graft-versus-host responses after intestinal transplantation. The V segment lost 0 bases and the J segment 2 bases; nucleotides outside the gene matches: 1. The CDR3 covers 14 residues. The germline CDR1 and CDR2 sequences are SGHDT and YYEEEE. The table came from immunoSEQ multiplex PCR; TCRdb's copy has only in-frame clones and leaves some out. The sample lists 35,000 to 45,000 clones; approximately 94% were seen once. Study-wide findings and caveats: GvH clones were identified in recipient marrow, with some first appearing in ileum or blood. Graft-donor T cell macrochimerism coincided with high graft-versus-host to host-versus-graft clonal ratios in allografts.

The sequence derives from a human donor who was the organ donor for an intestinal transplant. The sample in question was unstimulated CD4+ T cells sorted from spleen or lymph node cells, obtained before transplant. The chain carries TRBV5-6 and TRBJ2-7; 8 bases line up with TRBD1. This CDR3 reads CASSLVGQAYEQYF. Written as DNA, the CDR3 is TGTGCCAGCAGCTTGGTGGGACAGGCCTACGAGCAGTACTTC.